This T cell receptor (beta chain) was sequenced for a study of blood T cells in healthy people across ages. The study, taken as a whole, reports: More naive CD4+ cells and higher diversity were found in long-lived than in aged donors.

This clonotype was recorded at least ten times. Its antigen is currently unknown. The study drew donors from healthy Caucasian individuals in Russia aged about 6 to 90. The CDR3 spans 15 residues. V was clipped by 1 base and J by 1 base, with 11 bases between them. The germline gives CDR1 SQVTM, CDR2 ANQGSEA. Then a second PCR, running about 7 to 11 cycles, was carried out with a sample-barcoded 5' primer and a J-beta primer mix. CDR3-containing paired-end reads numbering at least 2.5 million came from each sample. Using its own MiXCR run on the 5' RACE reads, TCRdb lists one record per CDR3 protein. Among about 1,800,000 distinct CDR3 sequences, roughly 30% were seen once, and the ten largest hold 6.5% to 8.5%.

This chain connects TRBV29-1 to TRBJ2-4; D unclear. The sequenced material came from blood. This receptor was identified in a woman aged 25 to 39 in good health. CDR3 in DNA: TGCAGCGTTGAAGGTTTAGGACGGGCCAAAAACATTCAGTACTTC. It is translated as CSVEGLGRAKNIQYF.